This T cell receptor (beta chain) was identified during a study of T-cell reconstitution after alpha-beta-depleted transplantation in children. General observations from the study: At the one-year point after transplant, T-cell counts and TCRbeta diversity were found to come mostly from T cells that had been newly produced.

The authors prepared the TCRbeta library with unique molecular identifiers. TCRdb ran MiXCR on the PCR reads and lists one entry per CDR3 protein. The sample holds fewer than 700,000 distinct CDR3 sequences, roughly 13% seen once. A note on this clonotype: Its antigen is undetermined.

Trimming stripped 3 bases from V and 5 bases from J, with 12 bases between. The CDR3 consists of 13 residues. CDR1 and CDR2 (germline): SGHRS, YFSETQ. Sequenced material: PBMCs, mostly from graft donor cells, taken 360 days after TCRalphabeta/CD19-depleted stem cell transplant. The V gene is TRBV5-1, the J gene TRBJ2-7; no reliable D call. The TCR sequence derives from a male patient younger than 18 who had a stem cell transplant for acute myeloid leukemia, so the T cells may come from the graft donor. DNA of the CDR3: TGCGCCAGCAGCTCGGAAGGGCTTGACGAGCAGTACTTC. It yields the protein CASSSEGLDEQYF.